This TCR beta chain was observed in a study of blood T cell repertoires in COVID-19. Background on the study: PBMCs, B-cell-depleted T cells, or T cells provided the cDNA or gDNA that made up the material.

CDR1 is MNHEY and CDR2 is SVGEGT in the germline V gene. The CDR3 sequence is 14 residues long. The ends were cut back, 4 bases at V and 0 bases at J, with 6 bases in the middle. As handled by the study authors: Nucleated cell counts were estimated from reference gene primer amplification. Produced via immunoSEQ multiplex PCR; TCRdb's table is partial and in-frame only. V and J calls and clone size come straight from that table; D and trimming were deduced from the DNA. The table records approximately 230,000 clones, around nine tenths of them present only once. The clonotype comes from a man younger than 35 with active or convalescent COVID-19. V is TRBV6-2 or TRBV6-3 and J is TRBJ1-4; D might be TRBD1 (5 bases). Sequenced input: peripheral blood. CDR3 coding DNA: TGTGCCAGCAGTTTGACAGCAACTAATGAAAAACTGTTTTTT. It translates to CASSLTATNEKLFF.